The next 32 T cell receptor beta chains were all read from a single sample in a study of blood T cells in healthy people across ages. Primers used in a second PCR of about 7 to 12 cycles were a sample-barcoded 5' primer and a J-beta primer mix. TCRdb reanalysed the 5' RACE reads using MiXCR and keeps one entry per CDR3 protein. Counted here are about 930,000 distinct CDR3 sequences, about 28% occurring once; the ten biggest clones make up 10% to 13%. These sequences were also reported in another study, on T cells of mothers and their children.

Sequencing input: blood. These TCRs come from a woman aged 40 to 50 in good health.

The chain combines TRBV20-1 with TRBJ2-5; TRBD1 is a possible D gene (6 bases). Trimming took off 3 bases at V and 6 bases at J, with 11 bases between the two ends. The germline V gene has CDR1 DFQATT and CDR2 SNEGSKA (reference sequence). The CDR3 runs to 12 residues. The CDR3 spells CSASRGRKTQYF. In DNA form, the CDR3 reads TGCAGTGCTAGCAGGGGTCGGAAGACCCAGTACTTC.

This clonotype was observed many times. The gene calls are TRBV4-3 and TRBJ2-5; 9 bases are shared with TRBD2. V gave up 0 bases and J gave up 4 bases; unmatched junction bases: 6. This CDR3 spans 16 amino acids. The germline gives CDR1 LGHNA, CDR2 YSLEER. The CDR3 nucleotides are TGCGCCAGCAGCCAAGATGGCGGGGGGGCCTCAGAGACCCAGTACTTC. Translated, it gives CASSQDGGGASETQYF.

This clonotype showed up just once. A much larger clone is a single base away; this may be a read error. The chain couples TRBV15 to TRBJ2-7, with TRBD1 matching 8 bases. Losses at the gene ends were 3 bases for V and 6 bases for J; bases not matched to a gene: 16. This CDR3 is built from 17 residues. Germline V gives CDR1 LNHNV, CDR2 YYDKDF (reference sequence). CDR3 DNA: TGTGCCACCAGCAGGTCGGCCGGACAGGGTCGAGGTAGCGAGCAGTACTTC. Translation: CATSRSAGQGRGSEQYF. Using reference TRBV15 and TRBJ2-7 for the parts outside the CDR3, the full variable domain is DAMVIQNPRYQVTQFGKPVTLSCSQTLNHNVMYWYQQKSSQAPKLLFHYYDKDFNNEADTPDNFQSRRPNTSFCFLDIRSPGLGDTAMYLCATSRSAGQGRGSEQYFGPGTRLTVT.

This clonotype appeared many times. The DNA of the CDR3 is TGCAGCGTTGAGGGGGATTACACAGATACGCAGTATTTT. Its protein product is CSVEGDYTDTQYF. This chain uses TRBV29-1 with TRBJ2-3; either TRBD1 or TRBD2 may fit D (5 bases each). V was clipped by 3 bases and J by 2 bases, with 9 bases between them. The CDR3 is made up of 13 amino acids. Germline V CDR1 and CDR2: SQVTM, ANQGSEA.

The rearrangement links TRBV9 to TRBJ1-1; 7 bases are a match to TRBD1. The CDR3 is 16 residues long. Germline V gene lookup returns CDR1 SGDLS and CDR2 YYNGEE. Unmatched junction bases numbered 12, after V lost 0 bases and J lost 7 bases. CDR3 region: CASSVEGALVEGEAFF. For the CDR3, the DNA is TGTGCCAGCAGCGTAGAGGGGGCGCTAGTAGAGGGTGAAGCTTTCTTT.

This clonotype appeared a few times. Since a much larger clone is just one base distant, this may be a read error. The chain carries TRBV5-1 and TRBJ2-1; 7 nucleotides line up with TRBD1. CDR1 SGHRS and CDR2 YFSETQ come from the germline V gene. The CDR3 covers 15 residues. CDR3 coding DNA: TGCGCCGGCAGCTTGCTCTCAGGACAGGCTAATGAGCAGTTCTTC. Protein product: CAGSLLSGQANEQFF.

The chain is built from TRBV24-1 and TRBJ2-3; 9 bases fit TRBD1. CDR1 and CDR2 (germline): KGHDR, SFDVKD. J was trimmed by 3 bases and V by 5 bases; bases with no gene match: 2. The length of the CDR3 is 14 residues. CDR3 sequence: CATSAGQGTDTQYF. For the CDR3, the DNA is TGTGCCACCAGTGCCGGACAGGGGACAGATACGCAGTATTTT.

This clonotype was found a few times. The V gene is TRBV11-2, the J gene TRBJ1-1; D not resolved. The germline V gene encodes CDR1 SGHAT and CDR2 FQNNGV. Trimming shortened V by 0 bases and J by 5 bases, and 13 bases separated the two germline ends. This CDR3 contains 15 residues. This chain's CDR3 is CASSLDHSRWTEAFF. CDR3 nucleotides: TGTGCCAGCAGCTTAGATCACTCTCGTTGGACTGAAGCTTTCTTT.

V is TRBV12-3 or TRBV12-4 and J is TRBJ1-1, with unresolved D. The CDR3 spans 14 residues. CDR3 coding DNA: TGTGCAACCCAGGAGAGGTCTCTGAACACTGAAGCTTTCTTT. This encodes CATQERSLNTEAFF.

In this sample, this clonotype turned up many times. The rearrangement joins TRBV6-5 to TRBJ2-1; 14 bases line up with TRBD2. Germline V CDR1 and CDR2: MNHEY, SVGAGI. Trimming took 0 bases from V and 10 from J; bases not matched to a gene: 2. The CDR3 runs 15 residues. CDR3 nucleotides: TGTGCCAGCAGTTACTCGGGACTAGCGGGGGAAGAGCAGTTCTTC. It yields the protein CASSYSGLAGEEQFF.

Here the CDR3 reads CASSDSSGGYGYTF. The CDR3, as DNA: TGTGCCAGCAGTGACTCGTCAGGGGGCTATGGCTACACCTTC. The rearrangement uses TRBV6-4 and TRBJ1-2; TRBD1 matches 7 bases. J lost 4 bases, V lost 0 bases, and 2 bases had no gene match. Germline CDR1 reads MRHNA; CDR2 reads SNTAGT. The CDR3 runs to 14 residues.

The chain has TRBV20-1 and TRBJ2-7, with 8 bases fitting TRBD2. The CDR3 totals 20 residues. With 1 base clipped from V and 0 bases from J, the junction kept 20 bases outside the gene matches. CDR1 and CDR2 from the germline V gene are DFQATT and SNEGSKA (reference sequence). The chain's CDR3 is CSARAGWGSNRGGSSYEQYF. Here the CDR3 DNA reads TGCAGTGCTAGAGCGGGGTGGGGGTCGAACCGGGGGGGGAGCTCCTACGAGCAGTACTTC.

This clonotype was recorded at least ten times. The V call is TRBV24-1, the J call TRBJ2-3; 7 positions match TRBD1. The CDR3 runs to 13 residues. After removal of 9 bases from V and 2 bases from J, the junction contained 4 bases not matched to a gene. Germline-derived CDR1 and CDR2 are KGHDR and SFDVKD. This CDR3 reads CATGTEITDTQYF. CDR3 bases: TGTGCCACCGGGACAGAAATCACAGATACGCAGTATTTT.

There are many counts of this clonotype. This chain connects TRBV28 to TRBJ2-1, with D unclear. CDR3 length equals 13 residues. CDR1 and CDR2 from the germline V gene are MDHEN and SYDVKM. Trimming took 3 bases from V and 10 from J, leaving 13 bases between them. The CDR3 nucleotides read TGTGCCAGCAGTTTGTCGGCCCCTCCAGAGCAGTTCTTC. It codes for CASSLSAPPEQFF.

This clonotype was detected many times. The V and J genes are TRBV12-3 or TRBV12-4 and TRBJ2-5; D is possibly TRBD2 (6 bases). The CDR3 runs to 14 residues. With 3 bases removed from V and 5 bases from J, the gap between germline ends came to 13 bases. As DNA, the CDR3 is TGTGCCAGCAGTTTCGGGGGTCTATATGAGACCCAGTACTTC. Residues: CASSFGGLYETQYF.

This clonotype was detected many times. The genes are TRBV20-1 and TRBJ1-4, with D possibly matching TRBD1 (6 bases). The CDR3 is made up of 14 amino acids. Looked up from germline, CDR1 is DFQATT and CDR2 is SNEGSKA (reference sequence). Deletions cut 7 bases from V and 8 bases from J, with 20 bases between. The CDR3, as DNA: TGCAGTGTCACTCCGGGGGGGCGTCGAGAAAAACTGTTTTTT. This sequence encodes CSVTPGGRREKLFF.

This clonotype was found a few times. The chain employs TRBV7-2 and TRBJ2-1; 9 nucleotides agree with TRBD2. With V trimmed by 3 bases and J by 5 bases, 8 bases remained unmatched. Germline loops: CDR1 SGHTA, CDR2 FQGNSA. This CDR3 has 16 residues. In DNA, the CDR3 is TGTGCCAGCAGCTTTGCGTACGGGACTAGCCACAATGAGCAGTTCTTC. Its protein is CASSFAYGTSHNEQFF.

Notes on this clonotype: Just one base apart from a much larger clone, this may be a read error. The V call is TRBV7-9, the J call TRBJ2-7; D is ambiguous. The CDR3 consists of 14 residues. Germline V gene sequence: CDR1 SEHNR, CDR2 FQNEAQ (reference sequence). Deletions cut 5 bases from V and 0 bases from J, with 11 bases between. Written as DNA, the CDR3 is TGTGCCAGCAGCCGTTCTGGGGTCTCCTACGAGCAGTACTTC. Its translation is CASSRSGVSYEQYF.

The chain links TRBV7-2 to TRBJ2-7, with D perhaps matching TRBD2 (6 bases). CDR1 is SGHTA, CDR2 FQGNSA, per germline. CDR3 size: 16 residues. V was shortened by 1 base and J by 2 bases, with 15 bases between the two germline ends. The CDR3 DNA is TGTGCCAGCAGCTTAGGCAGGTGGGGGGAAACCTACGAGCAGTACTTC. Amino acids: CASSLGRWGETYEQYF.

About this clonotype: This clone may be a read error of a much larger clone one base away. The genes are TRBV7-2 and TRBJ2-7; D remains unclear. The CDR3 covers 12 residues. The germline V gene has CDR1 SGHTA and CDR2 FQGNSA. The V and J ends lost 3 bases and 12 bases respectively, with 15 bases between them. CDR3 sequence: CASSLVPNIRYF. CDR3 DNA sequence: TGTGCCAGCAGCTTGGTTCCGAACATTCGGTACTTC.

The chain employs TRBV6-5 and TRBJ1-2, with D uncertain. CDR1 is MNHEY, CDR2 SVGAGI, per germline. V lost 0 bases, J lost 7 bases, and 12 bases lay in between. The CDR3 contains 14 residues. The CDR3 loop reads CASSYSKILRGYTF. DNA of the CDR3: TGTGCCAGCAGTTACTCGAAAATCTTGCGTGGCTACACCTTC.

This clonotype has just a few counts. The chain links TRBV20-1 to TRBJ1-2; 7 nucleotides agree with TRBD1. Germline CDR1 is DFQATT and CDR2 is SNEGSKA (reference sequence). The CDR3 is 15 residues long. Germline trimming cut 3 bases from V and 3 bases from J; bases unmatched to any gene: 10. Written as DNA, the CDR3 is TGCAGTGCTAGGATCCAGGGGGGCGCGGACTATGGCTACACCTTC. It specifies CSARIQGGADYGYTF.

This clonotype was observed a handful of times. The chain is built from TRBV24-1 and TRBJ2-3; 9 bases are a match to TRBD1. Per germline, CDR1 KGHDR and CDR2 SFDVKD. The CDR3 runs 17 residues. The J segment lost 5 bases and the V segment lost 3 bases, leaving 11 bases of the junction unmatched. For the CDR3, the DNA is TGTGCCACCAGTGATCGCCCGGGACAGGGCCTTGTAGATACGCAGTATTTT. Its protein product is CATSDRPGQGLVDTQYF.

This clonotype has only a few counts. The V call is TRBV5-1, the J call TRBJ1-4, with TRBD1 matching 10 bases. The CDR3 totals 14 residues. CDR1 SGHRS and CDR2 YFSETQ come from the germline V gene. J gave up 9 bases and V 0 bases, and 2 bases lay outside the gene matches. The CDR3 DNA reads as TGCGCCAGCAGCTTGGGGGACAGGGGACAAAAACTGTTTTTT. This gives the protein CASSLGDRGQKLFF.

CDR3 region: CASSEIFRGLGDNEQFF. CDR3 nucleotides: TGTGCCAGCAGTGAAATTTTTCGGGGACTAGGGGACAATGAGCAGTTCTTC. The chain combines TRBV2 with TRBJ2-1; 8 bases are a match to TRBD2. The germline V gene encodes CDR1 SNHLY and CDR2 FYNNEI. The CDR3 is made up of 17 amino acids. V was pared by 2 bases and J by 5 bases, with 11 bases of the junction left unmatched.

The chain uses TRBV6-1 and TRBJ2-7, with D perhaps TRBD1 or TRBD2 (5 bases each). V shed 4 bases and J shed 5 bases, with 21 bases lying between them. Germline CDR1 and CDR2: MNHNS and SASEGT. This CDR3 has 16 residues. The CDR3 bases are TGTGCCAGCAGTGGGGGTTGGCGGACGGGGCTCAACGAGCAGTACTTC. This gives the protein CASSGGWRTGLNEQYF.

This clonotype showed up many times. This chain joins TRBV29-1 and TRBJ2-3; TRBD2 matches 13 bases. Trimming removed 7 bases from V and 0 bases from J; junction bases left unmatched: 7. The germline V gene has CDR1 SQVTM and CDR2 ANQGSEA. The CDR3 covers 16 residues. The CDR3: CSAEGLAGPSTDTQYF. CDR3 nucleotides: TGCAGCGCCGAGGGACTAGCGGGGCCTAGCACAGATACGCAGTATTTT.

The rearrangement uses TRBV19 and TRBJ2-4, with 8 bases matching TRBD1. The CDR3 length is 14 residues. V lost 6 bases to trimming and J lost 8 bases; unmatched junction nucleotides: 9. Germline assignment: CDR1 LNHDA and CDR2 SQIVND (reference sequence). CDR3 in amino acids: CASRPGQVGYIQYF. The CDR3 DNA follows: TGTGCCAGTAGACCGGGACAGGTCGGTTACATTCAGTACTTC.

This clonotype was seen a few times. The V call is TRBV28, the J call TRBJ1-5; no clear D. V lost 3 bases, J lost 4 bases, and 7 bases lay in between. CDR1 is MDHEN, CDR2 SYDVKM, per germline. CDR3 length: 13 residues. CDR3 DNA: TGTGCCAGCAGTTTCTTAGAGAATCAGCCCCAGCATTTT. Its translation is CASSFLENQPQHF.

V gene TRBV5-1 combines with J gene TRBJ2-4; TRBD1 aligns across 7 bases. The J call is doubtful: the DNA matches TRBJ2-7 better. Germline V gene lookup returns CDR1 SGHRS and CDR2 YFSETQ. CDR3 length: 15 amino acids. The CDR3: CASSLVTTGTYEQYF. The CDR3 DNA reads as TGCGCCAGCAGCTTGGTTACGACAGGGACATACGAGCAGTACTTC.

The rearrangement joins TRBV5-6 to TRBJ2-7; D is uncertain. The ends were cut back, 4 bases at V and 5 bases at J, with 10 bases in the middle. Germline V CDR1 and CDR2: SGHDT, YYEEEE. The CDR3 sequence is 12 residues long. The CDR3 DNA reads TGTGCCAGCAGCGTAGGCCTGAACGAGCAGTACTTC. This codes for CASSVGLNEQYF.

The chain has TRBV6-1 and TRBJ1-5; D uncertain. This CDR3 contains 13 residues. The ends were cut back, 7 bases at V and 1 base at J, with 8 bases in the middle. The germline V gene has CDR1 MNHNS and CDR2 SASEGT. In nucleotides, the CDR3 is TGTGCCAGCACGGTGGTGAGCAATCAGCCCCAGCATTTT. It specifies CASTVVSNQPQHF.